A selection of T cell receptor beta chains follows, all from one sample in a study of blood T cells in healthy people across ages. TCRdb independently ran MiXCR on the 5' RACE reads; one entry per CDR3 protein. The sample yields 1.5 million to 2 million distinct CDR3 sequences, 49% seen once. Sequencing was carried out using blood. The receptors stem from a middle-aged woman in good health. CDR3s include the opening cysteine and the closing phenylalanine or tryptophan. The order of the fields is V gene, D gene, J gene, clone size, CDR3 protein, CDR3 DNA. D genes are given only for firm matches. Where a row states a size, it is once, few, many or the class of an expanded clone; other rows omit it.

v_call: TRBV6-1; d_call: TRBD2; j_call: TRBJ2-5; clone_size: -; cdr3_aa: CASSINRGLAGIETQYF; cdr3_nt: TGTGCCAGCAGCATAAACCGGGGACTAGCGGGGATAGAGACCCAGTACTTC
v_call: TRBV15; d_call: TRBD2; j_call: TRBJ2-3; clone_size: few; cdr3_aa: CATSRGLAGGPLDTQYF; cdr3_nt: TGTGCCACCAGCAGAGGCCTAGCGGGGGGGCCTTTAGATACGCAGTATTTT
v_call: TRBV7-9; d_call: -; j_call: TRBJ2-1; clone_size: -; cdr3_aa: CASTQDWGRRQGEQFF; cdr3_nt: TGTGCCAGCACCCAAGATTGGGGGCGCCGCCAAGGTGAGCAGTTCTTC
v_call: TRBV9; d_call: -; j_call: TRBJ1-2; clone_size: many; cdr3_aa: CASSVVRGGYTF; cdr3_nt: TGTGCCAGCAGCGTCGTGCGGGGCGGCTACACCTTC
v_call: TRBV3-1; d_call: -; j_call: TRBJ1-2; clone_size: -; cdr3_aa: CASSQVRGGYGYGYTF; cdr3_nt: TGTGCCAGCAGCCAGGTCCGGGGGGGGTATGGCTATGGCTACACCTTC
v_call: TRBV15; d_call: -; j_call: TRBJ1-2; clone_size: once; cdr3_aa: CATSRDSGGGYTF; cdr3_nt: TGTGCCACCAGCAGAGATTCCGGAGGCGGCTACACCTTC
v_call: TRBV20-1; d_call: TRBD2; j_call: TRBJ2-7; clone_size: -; cdr3_aa: CSARDPWTSGGYEQYF; cdr3_nt: TGCAGTGCTAGAGACCCCTGGACTAGTGGCGGCTACGAGCAGTACTTC
v_call: TRBV29-1; d_call: TRBD1; j_call: TRBJ2-1; clone_size: -; cdr3_aa: CSVEDRSGYNEQFF; cdr3_nt: TGCAGCGTTGAGGACAGGTCGGGGTACAATGAGCAGTTCTTC
v_call: TRBV7-8; d_call: TRBD2; j_call: TRBJ2-1; clone_size: -; cdr3_aa: CASSMISGGVGEQFF; cdr3_nt: TGTGCCAGCAGCATGATTAGCGGGGGGGTTGGTGAGCAGTTCTTC
v_call: TRBV11-2; d_call: TRBD1; j_call: TRBJ2-1; clone_size: -; cdr3_aa: CASTPTGTGDIFSYNEQFF; cdr3_nt: TGTGCCAGCACCCCAACCGGGACAGGGGACATCTTTTCCTACAATGAGCAGTTCTTC
v_call: TRBV6-1; d_call: TRBD1; j_call: TRBJ2-3; clone_size: -; cdr3_aa: CASSEEGTGAGDTQYF; cdr3_nt: TGTGCCAGCAGTGAAGAGGGGACAGGGGCCGGAGATACGCAGTATTTT
v_call: TRBV24-1; d_call: TRBD2; j_call: TRBJ2-1; clone_size: few; cdr3_aa: CATSDSLAGGLLNEQFF; cdr3_nt: TGTGCCACCAGTGATTCCCTAGCGGGGGGGCTCCTCAATGAGCAGTTCTTC
v_call: TRBV9; d_call: TRBD2; j_call: TRBJ2-1; clone_size: -; cdr3_aa: CASSGRGVSYNEQFF; cdr3_nt: TGTGCCAGCAGCGGGCGGGGGGTCTCCTACAATGAGCAGTTCTTC
v_call: TRBV29-1; d_call: -; j_call: TRBJ2-1; clone_size: -; cdr3_aa: CSASGLGHNNEQFF; cdr3_nt: TGCAGCGCATCGGGACTGGGTCACAACAATGAGCAGTTCTTC
v_call: TRBV29-1; d_call: -; j_call: TRBJ2-3; clone_size: -; cdr3_aa: CSTSHREGDTQYF; cdr3_nt: TGCAGCACGTCCCACAGGGAGGGAGATACGCAGTATTTT
v_call: TRBV20-1; d_call: -; j_call: TRBJ2-2; clone_size: -; cdr3_aa: CSARYGTNTGELFF; cdr3_nt: TGCAGTGCTAGATACGGGACTAACACCGGGGAGCTGTTTTTT
v_call: TRBV3-1; d_call: TRBD1; j_call: TRBJ2-1; clone_size: -; cdr3_aa: CASSYHNLGTGFYNEQFF; cdr3_nt: TGTGCCAGCAGCTACCATAATCTTGGGACAGGGTTTTACAATGAGCAGTTCTTC
v_call: TRBV20-1; d_call: TRBD2; j_call: TRBJ2-5; clone_size: few; cdr3_aa: CSATGTSLETQYF; cdr3_nt: TGCAGTGCGACCGGGACTAGCTTGGAGACCCAGTACTTC
v_call: TRBV7-9; d_call: TRBD1; j_call: TRBJ1-5; clone_size: -; cdr3_aa: CASSPTGARPQHF; cdr3_nt: TGTGCCAGCAGCCCGACAGGGGCGCGGCCCCAGCATTTT
v_call: TRBV12-3/TRBV12-4; d_call: -; j_call: TRBJ2-1; clone_size: -; cdr3_aa: CASVPRGGLEQFF; cdr3_nt: TGTGCCAGCGTCCCCAGGGGGGGCTTGGAGCAGTTCTTC
v_call: TRBV6-5; d_call: TRBD1; j_call: TRBJ2-6; clone_size: -; cdr3_aa: CASSYLDRGLSGANVLTF; cdr3_nt: TGTGCCAGCAGTTACCTGGACAGGGGGCTTTCTGGGGCCAACGTCCTGACTTTC
v_call: TRBV3-1; d_call: -; j_call: TRBJ1-1; clone_size: -; cdr3_aa: CASSHYPRGNRVTEAFF; cdr3_nt: TGTGCCAGCAGCCACTACCCAAGGGGGAATCGAGTCACTGAAGCTTTCTTT
v_call: TRBV13; d_call: TRBD1; j_call: TRBJ1-4; clone_size: -; cdr3_aa: CASSSRGTVTFEKPFF; cdr3_nt: TGTGCCAGCAGCTCACGTGGGACAGTAACTTTTGAAAAACCGTTTTTT
v_call: TRBV4-3; d_call: -; j_call: TRBJ2-1; clone_size: -; cdr3_aa: CVSSPQLQYNEQFF; cdr3_nt: TGCGTCAGCAGCCCCCAACTCCAATACAATGAGCAGTTCTTC
v_call: TRBV5-4; d_call: -; j_call: TRBJ2-5; clone_size: once; cdr3_aa: CASSLKQGVQETQYF; cdr3_nt: TGTGCCAGCAGCTTAAAACAAGGGGTTCAAGAGACCCAGTACTTC
v_call: TRBV15; d_call: -; j_call: TRBJ2-5; clone_size: many; cdr3_aa: CATRGVQETQYF; cdr3_nt: TGTGCCACCAGGGGTGTACAAGAGACCCAGTACTTC
v_call: TRBV20-1; d_call: -; j_call: TRBJ1-4; clone_size: -; cdr3_aa: CSARRGSLNEKLFF; cdr3_nt: TGCAGTGCTAGAAGGGGGTCACTAAATGAAAAACTGTTTTTT
v_call: TRBV10-3; d_call: -; j_call: TRBJ2-7; clone_size: -; cdr3_aa: CAISSQIYEQYF; cdr3_nt: TGTGCCATCAGCAGCCAGATCTATGAGCAGTACTTC